The 20 T cell receptor beta chains given below trace back to one sample, sequenced in a study of control samples from healthy donors and cancer patients. The method was immunoSEQ multiplex PCR; TCRdb's version includes in-frame clones alone and lacks a portion of them. The sample table includes approximately 190,000 clones. The sequenced sample consisted of blood. These receptors were obtained from a young woman in good health.

The V gene is TRBV19, the J gene TRBJ1-2; D may be TRBD1 (5 bases). V dropped 5 bases and J dropped 2 bases, with 9 bases sitting between them. Germline V lookup: CDR1 LNHDA, CDR2 SQIVND (reference sequence). This CDR3 is built from 13 residues. Here the CDR3 DNA reads TGTGCCAGTAGTCCCGGGACCAACTATGGCTACACCTTC. Translation: CASSPGTNYGYTF. Drawing the rest from reference TRBV19 and TRBJ1-2, the complete variable domain is DGGITQSPKYLFRKEGQNVTLSCEQNLNHDAMYWYRQDPGQGLRLIYYSQIVNDFQKGDIAEGYSVSREKKESFPLTVTSAQKNPTAFYLCASSPGTNYGYTFGSGTRLTVV.

The rearrangement links TRBV11-3 to TRBJ2-7, with TRBD1 matching over 9 bases. The CDR3 covers 14 residues. Germline CDR1 SGHNT, CDR2 YENEEA. V shed 2 bases and J 3 bases; nucleotides not matched to a gene: 2. The CDR3 sequence is CASSLTGGHYEQYF. The CDR3, as DNA: TGTGCCAGCAGCTTAACAGGGGGCCACTACGAGCAGTACTTC.

The chain has TRBV5-1 and TRBJ2-2, with TRBD1 matching 8 bases. The ends lost 4 bases at V and 8 bases at J; junction bases unmatched: 10. CDR3 length: 15 residues. Germline loops: CDR1 SGHRS, CDR2 YFSETQ. Here the CDR3 reads CASSPGTGERGELFF. The CDR3 DNA sequence: TGCGCCAGCAGCCCCGGGACAGGAGAAAGAGGGGAGCTGTTTTTT.

The V call is TRBV28, the J call TRBJ2-5; D unresolved. Germline-derived CDR1 and CDR2 are MDHEN and SYDVKM. The CDR3 consists of 12 residues. The germline V and J ends were trimmed by 11 bases and 3 bases, with 13 bases remaining between them. The CDR3 coding sequence is TGTGCCGAATCCGGGCTCGAAGAGACCCAGTACTTC. Translation: CAESGLEETQYF.

The chain combines TRBV28 with TRBJ2-7, with TRBD1 identical over 7 bases. Germline-derived CDR1 and CDR2 are MDHEN and SYDVKM. CDR3 length: 14 residues. The J segment lost 3 bases and the V segment lost 11 bases, leaving 13 bases of the junction unmatched. The CDR3 coding sequence is TGTGCCTGTTCAAACAGGGGACCCTACTACGAGCAGTACTTC. Its translation: CACSNRGPYYEQYF.

The V and J genes are TRBV4-2 and TRBJ1-2; possible D gene TRBD1, 5 bases. The germline V gene has CDR1 LGHNA and CDR2 YNFKEQ. Trimming removed 4 bases at V and 1 base at J, with 16 bases between. The CDR3 has 16 amino acids. As DNA, the CDR3 is TGTGCCAGCAGCCTCGAGAGGGACCCCGTTAACTATGGCTACACCTTC. This translates into CASSLERDPVNYGYTF.

The chain recombines TRBV18 with TRBJ1-4, with D unclear. Trimming cost V 6 bases and J 4 bases, with 12 bases left between them. From germline, CDR1 is KGHSH and CDR2 LQKENI. The CDR3 is 14 residues long. CDR3 bases: TGTGCCAGCTCGACCCTGCAGTTTAATGAAAAACTGTTTTTT. Translated: CASSTLQFNEKLFF.

This rearrangement joins TRBV5-4 to TRBJ1-6, with a weak D call TRBD1 (5 bases). This CDR3 region has 16 residues. Germline V gene sequence: CDR1 SGHNT, CDR2 YYREEE (reference sequence). V was pared by 0 bases and J by 5 bases, with 12 bases between. The CDR3 coding sequence is TGTGCCAGCAGCTTGGGGGCTGCAGGGAATAATTCACCCCTCCACTTT. Translating it yields CASSLGAAGNNSPLHF.

A remark on this clone: Other DNA sequences of this sample code for an identical CDR3. V gene TRBV7-2 combines with J gene TRBJ1-5; D is unclear. The CDR3 has 13 residues. CDR1 and CDR2 (germline): SGHTA, FQGNSA. V gave up 3 bases and J gave up 4 bases, with 7 bases separating them. The DNA of the CDR3 is TGTGCCAGCAGCTTGCGAGGAAATCAGCCCCAGCATTTT. Translating it yields CASSLRGNQPQHF.

The chain employs TRBV6-1 and TRBJ1-3, with TRBD1 identical over 7 bases. The CDR3 runs to 17 residues. Germline V gene sequence: CDR1 MNHNS, CDR2 SASEGT. The J segment lost 0 bases and the V segment lost 0 bases, leaving 5 bases of the junction unmatched. Written as DNA, the CDR3 is TGTGCCAGCAGTGAAGCTGTATGGACAGGCTCTGGAAACACCATATATTTT. Translated, it gives CASSEAVWTGSGNTIYF.

The CDR3 loop is CASSLPGTGAIYGYTF. The DNA for the CDR3 is TGTGCCAGCAGCTTACCCGGGACAGGGGCTATCTATGGCTACACCTTC. The chain joins TRBV7-9 to TRBJ1-2; 10 nucleotides match TRBD1. The length of the CDR3 is 16 residues. The germline V gene has CDR1 SEHNR and CDR2 FQNEAQ (reference sequence). The junction had 7 bases not matched to a gene; V was cut back by 2 bases and J by 4 bases.

The chain has TRBV7-9 and TRBJ1-1; D uncertain. V shed 3 bases and J shed 2 bases, with 16 bases lying between them. Germline assignment: CDR1 SEHNR and CDR2 FQNEAQ (reference sequence). This CDR3 is built from 16 residues. CDR3 residues: CASSLGGRVYNTEAFF. The CDR3 DNA reads as TGTGCCAGCAGCTTGGGAGGAAGGGTATACAACACTGAAGCTTTCTTT.

The chain employs TRBV19 and TRBJ1-6; a weak D match, TRBD1 (5 bases). The CDR3 sequence is 14 residues long. CDR1 is LNHDA and CDR2 is SQIVND in the germline V gene (reference sequence). V lost 6 bases to trimming and J lost 5 bases, with 11 bases between them. CDR3 in DNA: TGTGCCAGTAGATGGGGACCCGATAATTCACCCCTCCACTTT. It codes for CASRWGPDNSPLHF.

The chain employs TRBV6-2 or TRBV6-3 and TRBJ1-2; 8 bases align to TRBD1. Germline CDR1 reads MNHEY; CDR2 reads SVGEGT. The CDR3 contains 16 residues. Trimming took 4 bases from V and 14 from J; bases not matched to a gene: 21. For the CDR3, the DNA is TGTGCCAGCAGTTCCCTCCCTGGACAGGGCTCCTTCTGGGGAACCTTC. It translates to CASSSLPGQGSFWGTF.

This rearrangement joins TRBV6-2 or TRBV6-3 to TRBJ2-4; the D is unclear. Germline V CDR1 and CDR2: MNHEY, SVGEGT. The V end was cut by 0 bases, the J end by 4 bases, with 10 bases between. The CDR3 length is 15 residues. CDR3 bases: TGTGCCAGCAGTTACTCGACCACCACGAAAAACATTCAGTACTTC. As protein: CASSYSTTTKNIQYF.

The V gene is TRBV11-2, the J gene TRBJ1-6; D unclear. The V and J ends lost 2 bases and 6 bases respectively, with 8 bases between them. CDR1 and CDR2 (germline): SGHAT, FQNNGV. The CDR3 totals 14 residues. CDR3 sequence: CASSLNSGNSPLHF. CDR3 DNA sequence: TGTGCCAGCAGCTTAAACAGCGGTAATTCACCCCTCCACTTT.

A remark on this clone: At the DNA level, this CDR3 is encoded by other sequences in the same sample as well. The chain carries TRBV5-1 and TRBJ1-1, with TRBD1 as a possible D gene (6 bases). The V end lost 4 bases, the J end lost 2 bases, and 9 bases lay between the germline ends. This CDR3 contains 13 residues. The germline V gene encodes CDR1 SGHRS and CDR2 YFSETQ. The CDR3 coding sequence is TGCGCCAGCAGCACACAGGGTAACACTGAAGCTTTCTTT. This sequence encodes CASSTQGNTEAFF. Full variable domain (remainder filled in from reference TRBV5-1 and TRBJ1-1): KAGVTQTPRYLIKTRGQQVTLSCSPISGHRSVSWYQQTPGQGLQFLFEYFSETQRNKGNFPGRFSGRQFSNSRSEMNVSTLELGDSALYLCASSTQGNTEAFFGQGTRLTVV.

This chain links TRBV28 with TRBJ1-2; maybe TRBD1 (5 bases). Germline V gene sequence: CDR1 MDHEN, CDR2 SYDVKM. There are 16 residues in the CDR3. V was trimmed by 5 bases and J by 1 base, leaving 17 bases between them. The CDR3 spells CASSTFGEGSNYGYTF. CDR3 DNA sequence: TGTGCCAGCAGTACCTTCGGGGAGGGGAGTAACTATGGCTACACCTTC.

The chain is built from TRBV2 and TRBJ2-7; the D gene is possibly TRBD1 (5 bases). The CDR3 runs to 15 residues. The V gene lost 7 bases and the J gene lost 5 bases, with 21 bases spanning the gap. Germline assignment: CDR1 SNHLY and CDR2 FYNNEI. The CDR3 coding sequence is TGTGCCAGCAACAAAGCAGATCAGGGTTTGCACGAGCAGTACTTC. Amino acid sequence: CASNKADQGLHEQYF. The variable domain in full, with the rest retrieved from reference TRBV2 and TRBJ2-7, is EPEVTQTPSHQVTQMGQEVILRCVPISNHLYFYWYRQILGQKVEFLVSFYNNEISEKSEIFDDQFSVERPDGSNFTLKIRSTKLEDSAMYFCASNKADQGLHEQYFGPGTRLTVT.

J is TRBJ1-5 and V is TRBV18; D is ambiguous. The germline gives CDR1 KGHSH, CDR2 LQKENI. With 6 bases removed from V and 4 bases from J, the gap between germline ends came to 13 bases. The CDR3 spans 14 residues. The CDR3 reads CASSEGAFNQPQHF. The CDR3, as DNA: TGTGCCAGCTCCGAGGGAGCTTTTAATCAGCCCCAGCATTTT.